Here is one TCR beta chain with its context. This specimen belongs to a study of blood T cell repertoires in COVID-19. The CDR3 is 12 residues long. Germline V gene lookup returns CDR1 SEHNR and CDR2 FQNEAQ (reference sequence). Trimming cost V 2 bases and J 7 bases, with 5 bases left between them. Sequenced by immunoSEQ multiplex PCR; TCRdb stores in-frame clones only, minus some. Counted here are over 45,000 clones, around 90% occurring once; the ten biggest clones make up around 7.2%. This chain joins TRBV7-9 and TRBJ2-2; D unresolved. The clonotype was recovered from a woman in her fifties or sixties with active or convalescent COVID-19. The material sequenced was peripheral blood. The CDR3 loop reads CASSLTDGELFF. For the CDR3, the DNA is TGTGCCAGCAGCTTAACAGACGGGGAGCTGTTTTTT.